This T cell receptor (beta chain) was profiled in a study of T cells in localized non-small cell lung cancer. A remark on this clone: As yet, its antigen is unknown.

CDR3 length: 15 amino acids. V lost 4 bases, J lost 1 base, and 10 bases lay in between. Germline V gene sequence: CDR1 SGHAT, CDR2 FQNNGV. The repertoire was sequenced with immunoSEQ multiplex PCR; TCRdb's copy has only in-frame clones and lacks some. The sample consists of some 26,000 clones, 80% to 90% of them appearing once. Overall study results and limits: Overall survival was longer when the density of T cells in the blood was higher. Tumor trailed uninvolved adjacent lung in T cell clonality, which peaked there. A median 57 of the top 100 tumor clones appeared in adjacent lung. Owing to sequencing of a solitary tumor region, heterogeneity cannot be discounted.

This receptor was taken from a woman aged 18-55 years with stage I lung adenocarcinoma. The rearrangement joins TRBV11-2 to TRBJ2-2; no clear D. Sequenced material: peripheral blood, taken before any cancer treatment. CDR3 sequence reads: CASSSTALNTGELFF. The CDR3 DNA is TGTGCCAGCAGCTCCACAGCGTTGAACACCGGGGAGCTGTTTTTT.